The 17 T cell receptor beta chains reported below all come from one sample, sequenced in a study of blood T cells in healthy people across ages (dated by TCRdb to 2015 to 2017). The library was made by 5' RACE. These reads were obtained on an Illumina HiSeq 2500. The second PCR ran for about 6 to 12 cycles and used a J-beta primer mix along with a sample-barcoded 5' primer. TCRdb redid the processing of the public reads, applying fastp at Q25 and MiXCR, and retained in-frame beta chains. Identical CDR3 proteins give one entry, which carries the most common genes and DNA. Within this sample are 1.5 million or so distinct CDR3 sequences, with about 42% of them counted one time only. The top ten clones comprise about 4% of the sample. The sequenced sample was blood. These receptors came from a woman aged 18-35 years in good health.

The chain combines TRBV12-3 or TRBV12-4 with TRBJ2-4; D possibly uses TRBD1 or TRBD2 (5 bases each). This CDR3 has 11 residues. The germline V and J ends were trimmed by 7 bases and 13 bases, with 14 bases remaining between them. The CDR3 bases are TGTGCCAGCAATCAGGGTGGGGAGCAGTACTTC. This encodes CASNQGGEQYF.

The genes are TRBV2 and TRBJ2-3, with 10 bases aligning to TRBD2. The CDR3 extends over 16 amino acids. Germline-derived CDR1 and CDR2 are SNHLY and FYNNEI. The V segment lost 8 bases and the J segment 5 bases; nucleotides outside the gene matches: 13. CDR3 DNA: TGTGCCAGCCTTGAATGGAGCGGGGGGGCGGAAGATACGCAGTATTTT. This gives the protein CASLEWSGGAEDTQYF.

This clonotype has more than one count but fewer than ten. This could be a read error, since a much larger clone is one nucleotide away. The V call is TRBV14, the J call TRBJ2-1; TRBD2 matches at 10 bases. Germline-derived CDR1 and CDR2 are SGHDN and FVKESK. The CDR3 loop spans 13 amino acids. J lost 8 bases, V lost 6 bases, and 4 bases had no gene match. This CDR3 reads CASRTSGYYEQFF. For the CDR3, the DNA is TGTGCCAGCAGGACTAGCGGGTACTATGAGCAGTTCTTC.

This chain joins TRBV7-2 and TRBJ1-6, with 12 bases identical to TRBD1. Germline V gene data show CDR1 as SGHTA and CDR2 as FQGNSA. The CDR3 runs to 18 residues. V lost 1 base, J lost 4 bases, and 5 bases stayed unmatched. The CDR3 coding sequence is TGTGCCAGCAGCTTAGGATGGGACAGGGGGCGGTATAATTCACCCCTCCACTTT. This gives the protein CASSLGWDRGRYNSPLHF.

Only a few counts were recorded for this clonotype. The chain carries TRBV11-2 and TRBJ2-1; weak D call: TRBD2 (5 bases). The CDR3 extends over 16 amino acids. The V end lost 9 bases, the J end lost 4 bases, and 22 bases lay between the germline ends. CDR1 is SGHAT and CDR2 is FQNNGV in the germline V gene. Here the CDR3 reads CASNTWGSGKYNEQFF. The CDR3 bases are TGTGCCAGTAATACTTGGGGTTCGGGGAAATACAATGAGCAGTTCTTC.

In this sample, this clonotype turned up many times. The chain carries TRBV20-1 and TRBJ2-7; TRBD2 might be the D (6 bases). This CDR3 region has 14 residues. Trimming took off 2 bases at V and 7 bases at J, with 18 bases between the two ends. Per the germline V gene, CDR1 is DFQATT and CDR2 is SNEGSKA (reference sequence). The CDR3 DNA is TGCAGTGCTAGAAACAGTATGGAGGGGTGGGAGCAGTACTTC. It encodes CSARNSMEGWEQYF.

This clonotype is medium-sized by share. This may come from a read error, since a much larger clone is one base off. This chain connects TRBV7-9 to TRBJ2-1, with D perhaps assigned TRBD1 or TRBD2 (7 bases each). The length of the CDR3 is 19 residues. The V end lost 7 bases, the J end lost 12 bases, and 37 bases lay between the germline ends. Germline assignment: CDR1 SEHNR and CDR2 FQNEAQ (reference sequence). The CDR3 nucleotides are TGTGCCAGCATCCCGCCGGGACAGCGGAGTCGAGCGGGACCCTATGGGCAGTTCTTC. Protein: CASIPPGQRSRAGPYGQFF.

This clonotype was observed many times. The chain recombines TRBV6-5 with TRBJ2-5; TRBD2 agrees at 13 bases. V lost 2 bases, J lost 4 bases, and 4 bases stayed unmatched. Germline assignment: CDR1 MNHEY and CDR2 SVGAGI. The CDR3 has 16 amino acids. DNA of the CDR3: TGTGCCAGCAGTTACAGGACTAGCGGGGGCCGAGAGACCCAGTACTTC. Its translation: CASSYRTSGGRETQYF.

The rearrangement links TRBV11-2 to TRBJ1-1, with D possibly being TRBD1 (5 bases). The CDR3 runs 15 residues. The V end was cut by 1 base, the J end by 11 bases, with 20 bases between. Germline V gives CDR1 SGHAT, CDR2 FQNNGV. CDR3: CASSLAVGGARFAFF. CDR3 sequence (DNA): TGTGCCAGCAGCTTAGCCGTGGGCGGGGCTAGGTTTGCTTTCTTT. The full variable domain, rest sourced from reference TRBV11-2 and TRBJ1-1, is EAGVAQSPRYKIIEKRQSVAFWCNPISGHATLYWYQQILGQGPKLLIQFQNNGVVDDSQLPKDRFSAERLKGVDSTLKIQPAKLEDSAVYLCASSLAVGGARFAFFGQGTRLTVV.

This clonotype was detected once. V and J are TRBV3-1 and TRBJ2-1; TRBD1 agrees at 8 bases. J gave up 7 bases and V 4 bases, and 12 bases lay outside the gene matches. CDR1 is LGHDT and CDR2 is YNNKEL in the germline V gene (reference sequence). The CDR3 contains 16 residues. The DNA of the CDR3 is TGTGCCAGCAGCCTGCGGGGTGGACAGGGTAAAAATGAGCAGTTCTTC. This translates into CASSLRGGQGKNEQFF.

This rearrangement joins TRBV19 to TRBJ2-7, with a weak D call TRBD2 (6 bases). The CDR3 is made up of 14 amino acids. Trimming pared 6 bases from V and 0 bases from J, leaving 12 bases between. From germline, CDR1 is LNHDA and CDR2 SQIVND (reference sequence). The CDR3, as DNA: TGTGCCAGTAGGACAGCCGGGGGCTCCTACGAGCAGTACTTC. Translated: CASRTAGGSYEQYF.

The rearrangement joins TRBV7-8 to TRBJ2-5, with TRBD2 identical over 10 bases. V lost 5 bases to trimming and J lost 4 bases; unmatched junction nucleotides: 7. CDR3 length equals 15 residues. The germline V gene has CDR1 SGHVS and CDR2 FQNEAQ. The CDR3, as DNA: TGTGCCAGCAGCCAGGGACTAGCGATTCGAGAGACCCAGTACTTC. Translated, it gives CASSQGLAIRETQYF.

This clonotype was detected a few times. V gene TRBV7-2 combines with J gene TRBJ1-4, with D perhaps matching TRBD1 (5 bases). CDR3 length equals 14 residues. In germline, CDR1 is SGHTA, CDR2 FQGNSA. V shed 5 bases and J shed 7 bases, with 14 bases lying between them. The DNA for the CDR3 is TGTGCCAGCAGCAGTGTTGGGGGGTCTGAAAAACTGTTTTTT. Translated: CASSSVGGSEKLFF.

To note about this clonotype: Germline and junction disagree at one end, which may indicate a read error. The rearrangement uses TRBV7-9 and TRBJ1-2, with TRBD1 identical over 8 bases. The CDR3 extends over 15 amino acids. Germline V gene sequence: CDR1 SEHNR, CDR2 FQNEAQ (reference sequence). In DNA form, the CDR3 reads TGTGCAAGCAGGGCGGGACAGGCGAAATCCTATGGCTACACCTTC. Translated, it gives CASRAGQAKSYGYTF.

The chain combines TRBV27 with TRBJ1-2; possible D gene TRBD1, 5 bases. V was clipped by 6 bases and J by 8 bases, with 19 bases between them. CDR1 and CDR2 from the germline V gene are MNHEY and SMNVEV (reference sequence). This CDR3 has 14 amino acids. CDR3: CASRMGGSLLGYTF. In DNA, the CDR3 is TGTGCCAGCAGGATGGGGGGGAGCCTCTTGGGCTACACCTTC.

This clonotype was seen ten or more times. This chain connects TRBV6-6 to TRBJ2-7; D is perhaps TRBD1 or TRBD2 (5 bases each). Germline assignment: CDR1 MNHNY and CDR2 SVGAGI (reference sequence). This CDR3 is 13 amino acids long. Trimming removed 2 bases from V and 4 bases from J, with 9 bases in between. CDR3 protein: CASSYGGRYEQYF. CDR3 DNA sequence: TGTGCCAGCAGTTACGGGGGAAGATACGAGCAGTACTTC.

There are a few counts of this clonotype. V is TRBV6-2 or TRBV6-3 and J is TRBJ2-3; 7 bases match TRBD2. This CDR3 is built from 16 residues. Looked up from germline, CDR1 is MNHEY and CDR2 is SVGEGT. Germline trimming cut 4 bases from V and 1 base from J; bases unmatched to any gene: 8. The CDR3 region is CASSSLAGLGTDTQYF. The CDR3 coding sequence is TGTGCCAGCAGTTCTTTAGCGGGCCTTGGCACAGATACGCAGTATTTT.